What follows describes a single T cell receptor beta chain. Antigen unknown. The CDR3 totals 13 residues. Germline CDR1 and CDR2: SGHNT and YENEEA. The V segment lost 6 bases and the J segment 5 bases; nucleotides outside the gene matches: 6. PCR was performed using 60 Vbeta and 13 Jbeta primers. TCRdb's table, derived via immunoSEQ multiplex PCR, lists solely in-frame clones and lacks some. Among approximately 100,000 clones listed, 55% to 65% were seen once. The data were taken from a study of cytomegalovirus exposure and HLA in healthy donors. Across the whole study: Genotyping showed around 81% of some 400 donors falling in the Caucasian-associated ancestry cluster.

General observations from the study: Several V segments, TRBV6-2 and TRBV6-3 among them, could not be told apart and were dropped.

Input material: PBMCs. This chain links TRBV11-3 with TRBJ2-7, with 8 bases matching TRBD2. The receptor was isolated from a human donor in good health. CDR3 in DNA: TGTGCCAGCAGTTCGGGAGGGGGAGACGAGCAGTACTTC. Its translation is CASSSGGGDEQYF.